The present entry profiles one TCR beta chain with its context. Antigen specificity is unknown. Germline CDR1 and CDR2: MGHRA and YSYEKL. CDR3 size: 16 residues. With 4 bases removed from V and 5 bases from J, the gap between germline ends came to 18 bases. Here immunoSEQ multiplex PCR was the method, and the copy in TCRdb shows in-frame clones only, minus some. The sample lists about 120,000 clones; roughly 90% were seen once. The sample originates from a study of cytomegalovirus exposure and HLA in healthy donors. Broader study findings: According to a later analysis, TCR clusters from the first cohort tended to co-occur in the 120 or so validation repertoires.

The J gene is TRBJ2-1, the V gene TRBV4-1; D possibly corresponds to TRBD2 (7 bases). The clonotype was recovered from a woman between 18 and 30 years old in good health and CMV-seropositive. Sequences were obtained from PBMCs. CDR3 in amino acids: CASSRLGGVLDNEQFF. CDR3 sequence (DNA): TGCGCCAGCAGCCGCCTAGGGGGGGTTCTGGACAATGAGCAGTTCTTC.